This TCR beta chain appears in the sequencing data of a study of CD8+CD57+ T cells in acquired aplastic anemia. Researchers used genomic DNA as the template to profile TCR beta VDJ and CDR3. TCRdb reanalysed the reads using MiXCR and keeps one entry per CDR3 protein. Of approximately 57,000 distinct CDR3 sequences listed, approximately 50% are singletons. Only patients with CD8+CD57+ cell expansion on flow cytometry were chosen for sequencing. This clonotype has a single count. The CDR3 covers 13 residues. The V gene's germline CDR1 is SEHNR and CDR2 FQNEAQ (reference sequence). The V and J ends lost 5 bases and 2 bases respectively, with 8 bases between them.

This sequence was found in a human donor with aplastic anemia. The rearrangement joins TRBV7-9 to TRBJ2-3; D is undetermined. The sequencing input was sorted CD4+, CD8+, or CD8+CD57+ T cells (not recorded which) from PBMCs. CDR3 DNA: TGTGCCAGCAGCAAACCAATCACAGATACGCAGTATTTT. This translates into CASSKPITDTQYF.